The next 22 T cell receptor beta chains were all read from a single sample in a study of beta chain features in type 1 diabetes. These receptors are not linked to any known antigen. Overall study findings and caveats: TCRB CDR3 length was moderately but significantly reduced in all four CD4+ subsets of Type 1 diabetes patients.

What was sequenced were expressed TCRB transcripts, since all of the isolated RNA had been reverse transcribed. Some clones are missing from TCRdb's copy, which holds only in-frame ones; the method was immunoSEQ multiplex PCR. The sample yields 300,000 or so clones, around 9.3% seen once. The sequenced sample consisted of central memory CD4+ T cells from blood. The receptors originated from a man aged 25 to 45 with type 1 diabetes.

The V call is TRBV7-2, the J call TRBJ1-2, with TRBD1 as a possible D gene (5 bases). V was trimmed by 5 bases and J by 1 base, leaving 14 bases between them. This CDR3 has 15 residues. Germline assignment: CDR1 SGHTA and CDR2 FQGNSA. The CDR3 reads CASSPDISLNYGYTF. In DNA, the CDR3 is TGTGCCAGCAGCCCGGACATTTCGCTTAACTATGGCTACACCTTC.

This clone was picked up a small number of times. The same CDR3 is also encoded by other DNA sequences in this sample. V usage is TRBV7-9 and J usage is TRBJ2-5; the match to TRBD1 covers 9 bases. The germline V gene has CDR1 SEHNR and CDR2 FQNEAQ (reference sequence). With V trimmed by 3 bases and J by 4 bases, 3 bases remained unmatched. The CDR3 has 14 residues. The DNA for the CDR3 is TGTGCCAGCAGCTTGGGACAGGGACCAGAGACCCAGTACTTC. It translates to CASSLGQGPETQYF.

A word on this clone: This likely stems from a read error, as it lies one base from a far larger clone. DNA for the CDR3: TGTGCCAGCAGACATACACAGGGCCAGGACAGGGGCCACGAGCAGTACTTC. Its protein is CASRHTQGQDRGHEQYF. This sequence joins TRBV11-2 and TRBJ2-7; 9 bases are a match to TRBD1. Germline-derived CDR1 and CDR2 are SGHAT and FQNNGV. J lost 5 bases, V lost 6 bases, and 17 bases had no gene match. The CDR3 is 17 residues long.

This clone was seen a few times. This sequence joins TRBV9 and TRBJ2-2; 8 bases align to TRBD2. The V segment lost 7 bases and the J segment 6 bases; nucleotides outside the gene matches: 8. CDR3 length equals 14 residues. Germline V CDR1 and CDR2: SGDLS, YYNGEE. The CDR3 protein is CASGSGDLAGELFF. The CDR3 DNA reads TGTGCCAGCGGTAGCGGGGACTTGGCCGGGGAGCTGTTTTTT.

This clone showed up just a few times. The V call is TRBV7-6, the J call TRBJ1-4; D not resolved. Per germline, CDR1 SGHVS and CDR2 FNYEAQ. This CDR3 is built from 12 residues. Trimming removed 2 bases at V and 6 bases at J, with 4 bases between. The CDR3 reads CASSLLDEKLFF. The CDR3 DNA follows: TGTGCCAGCAGCTTACTTGATGAAAAACTGTTTTTT.

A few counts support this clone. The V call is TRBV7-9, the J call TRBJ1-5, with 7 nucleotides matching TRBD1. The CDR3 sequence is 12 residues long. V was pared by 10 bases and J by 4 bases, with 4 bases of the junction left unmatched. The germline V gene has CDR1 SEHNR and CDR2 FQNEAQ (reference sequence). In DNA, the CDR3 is TGTGCCACCGGGACAGAGAATCAGCCCCAGCATTTT. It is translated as CATGTENQPQHF.

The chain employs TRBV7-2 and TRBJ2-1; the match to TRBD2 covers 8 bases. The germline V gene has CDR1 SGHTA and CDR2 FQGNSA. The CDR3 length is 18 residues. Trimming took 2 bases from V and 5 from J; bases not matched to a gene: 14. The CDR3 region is CASSLQLLAGGLNNEQFF. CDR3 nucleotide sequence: TGTGCCAGCAGCTTACAACTCCTGGCGGGGGGTCTGAACAATGAGCAGTTCTTC.

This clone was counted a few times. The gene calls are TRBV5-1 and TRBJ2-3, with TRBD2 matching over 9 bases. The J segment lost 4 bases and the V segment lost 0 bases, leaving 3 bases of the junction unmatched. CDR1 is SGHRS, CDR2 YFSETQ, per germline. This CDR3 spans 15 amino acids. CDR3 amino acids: CASSLASGVADTQYF. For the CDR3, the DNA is TGCGCCAGCAGCTTGGCTAGCGGGGTAGCAGATACGCAGTATTTT.

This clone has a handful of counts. CDR3 DNA sequence: TGTGCCAGCAGCTTAGGTTGGGGGCGCACTGAAGCTTTCTTT. This translates into CASSLGWGRTEAFF. The chain combines TRBV7-2 with TRBJ1-1; weak D call: TRBD1 (6 bases). V was pared by 1 base and J by 4 bases, with 10 bases between. The CDR3 loop spans 14 amino acids. Germline CDR1 is SGHTA and CDR2 is FQGNSA. Full variable domain (outside the CDR3, taken from reference TRBV7-2 and TRBJ1-1): GAGVSQSPSNKVTEKGKDVELRCDPISGHTALYWYRQSLGQGLEFLIYFQGNSAPDKSGLPSDRFSAERTGGSVSTLTIQRTQQEDSAVYLCASSLGWGRTEAFFGQGTRLTVV.

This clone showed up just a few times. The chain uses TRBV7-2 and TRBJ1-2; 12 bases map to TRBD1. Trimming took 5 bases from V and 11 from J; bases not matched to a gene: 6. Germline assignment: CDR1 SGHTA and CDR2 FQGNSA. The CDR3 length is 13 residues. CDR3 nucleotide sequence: TGTGCCAGCAGCGGGGACAGGGGGCGATGGTACACCTTC. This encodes CASSGDRGRWYTF. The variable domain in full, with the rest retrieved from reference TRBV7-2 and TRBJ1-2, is GAGVSQSPSNKVTEKGKDVELRCDPISGHTALYWYRQSLGQGLEFLIYFQGNSAPDKSGLPSDRFSAERTGGSVSTLTIQRTQQEDSAVYLCASSGDRGRWYTFGSGTRLTVV.

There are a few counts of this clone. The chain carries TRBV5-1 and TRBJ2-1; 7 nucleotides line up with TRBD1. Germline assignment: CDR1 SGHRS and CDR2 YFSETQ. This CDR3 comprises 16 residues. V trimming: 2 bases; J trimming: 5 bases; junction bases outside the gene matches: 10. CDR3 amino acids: CASSFRPGTENNEQFF. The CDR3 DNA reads TGCGCCAGCAGCTTCCGACCCGGGACAGAGAACAATGAGCAGTTCTTC.

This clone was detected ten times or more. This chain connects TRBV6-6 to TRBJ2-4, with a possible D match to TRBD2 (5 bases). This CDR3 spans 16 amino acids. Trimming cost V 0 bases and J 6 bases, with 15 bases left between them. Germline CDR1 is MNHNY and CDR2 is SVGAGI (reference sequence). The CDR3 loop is CASSYSTPSGGNIQYF. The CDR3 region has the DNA TGTGCCAGCAGTTACTCGACCCCGTCTGGAGGAAACATTCAGTACTTC.

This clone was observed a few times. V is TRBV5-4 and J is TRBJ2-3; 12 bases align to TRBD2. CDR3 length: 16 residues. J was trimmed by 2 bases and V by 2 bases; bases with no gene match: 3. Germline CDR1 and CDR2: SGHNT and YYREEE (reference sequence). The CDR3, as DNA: TGTGCCAGCAGCTTCAGACTAGCGGGGGTCACAGATACGCAGTATTTT. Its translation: CASSFRLAGVTDTQYF.

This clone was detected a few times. This chain's CDR3 is CASGDTYNEQFF. In nucleotides, the CDR3 is TGCGCCAGCGGCGACACTTACAATGAGCAGTTCTTC. This chain uses TRBV5-1 with TRBJ2-1; unclear D gene. Per the germline V gene, CDR1 is SGHRS and CDR2 is YFSETQ. The V end was cut by 7 bases, the J end by 4 bases, with 9 bases between. The CDR3 has 12 residues. Based on the CDR3 plus reference TRBV5-1 and TRBJ2-1, the full variable domain is KAGVTQTPRYLIKTRGQQVTLSCSPISGHRSVSWYQQTPGQGLQFLFEYFSETQRNKGNFPGRFSGRQFSNSRSEMNVSTLELGDSALYLCASGDTYNEQFFGPGTRLTVL.

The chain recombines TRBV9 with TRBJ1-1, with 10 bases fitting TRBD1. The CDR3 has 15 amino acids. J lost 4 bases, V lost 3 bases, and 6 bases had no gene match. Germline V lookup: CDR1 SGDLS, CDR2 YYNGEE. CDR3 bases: TGTGCCAGCAGCGCGTTGGACAGGGGGATCACTGAAGCTTTCTTT. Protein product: CASSALDRGITEAFF.

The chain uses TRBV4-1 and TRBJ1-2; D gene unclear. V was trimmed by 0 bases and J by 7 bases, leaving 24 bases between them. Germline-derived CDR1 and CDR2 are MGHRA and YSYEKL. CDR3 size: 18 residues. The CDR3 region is CASSQDVFGPTGGSGYTF. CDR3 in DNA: TGCGCCAGCAGCCAAGATGTCTTCGGACCTACGGGCGGGAGTGGCTACACCTTC.

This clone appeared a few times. The CDR3 protein is CASSINEGLGYTF. The CDR3 region has the DNA TGTGCCAGTAGTATTAATGAGGGGCTCGGCTACACCTTC. The rearrangement links TRBV19 to TRBJ1-2, with D possibly matching TRBD1 (5 bases). CDR1 and CDR2 (germline): LNHDA, SQIVND (reference sequence). Trimming cost V 3 bases and J 8 bases, with 13 bases left between them. The CDR3 totals 13 residues.

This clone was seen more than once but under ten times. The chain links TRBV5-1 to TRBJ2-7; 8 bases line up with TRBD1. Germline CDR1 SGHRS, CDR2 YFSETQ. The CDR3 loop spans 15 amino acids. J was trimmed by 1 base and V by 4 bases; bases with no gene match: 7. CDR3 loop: CASSLTGGTSYEQYF. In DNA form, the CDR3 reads TGCGCCAGCAGCCTAACAGGGGGAACATCCTACGAGCAGTACTTC.

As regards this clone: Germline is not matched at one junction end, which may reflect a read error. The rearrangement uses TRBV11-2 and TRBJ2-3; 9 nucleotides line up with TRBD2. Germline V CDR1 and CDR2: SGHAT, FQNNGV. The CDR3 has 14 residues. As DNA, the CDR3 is TGTGCCATCAGCGGGGGGTGGGGCGCAGATACGCAGTATTTT. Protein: CAISGGWGADTQYF.

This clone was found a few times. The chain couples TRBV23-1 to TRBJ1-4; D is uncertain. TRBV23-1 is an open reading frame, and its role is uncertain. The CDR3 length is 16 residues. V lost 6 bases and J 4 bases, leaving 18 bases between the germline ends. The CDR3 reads CASSQDSIGGNEKLFF. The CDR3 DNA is TGCGCCAGCAGCCAAGATTCCATCGGAGGTAATGAAAAACTGTTTTTT.

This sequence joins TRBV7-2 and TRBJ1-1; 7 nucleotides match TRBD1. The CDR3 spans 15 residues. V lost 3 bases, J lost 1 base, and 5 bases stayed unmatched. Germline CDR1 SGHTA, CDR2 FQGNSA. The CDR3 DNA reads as TGTGCCAGCAGCTTTATACAGGGGTCGAACACTGAAGCTTTCTTT. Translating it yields CASSFIQGSNTEAFF.

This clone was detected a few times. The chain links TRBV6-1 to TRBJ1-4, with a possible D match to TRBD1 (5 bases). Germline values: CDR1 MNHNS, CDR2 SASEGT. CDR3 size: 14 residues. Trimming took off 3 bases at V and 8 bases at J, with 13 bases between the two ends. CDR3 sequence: CASSDNQGEEKLFF. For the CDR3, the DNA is TGTGCCAGCAGTGACAACCAGGGAGAGGAAAAACTGTTTTTT.